Below are 20 T cell receptor beta chains sequenced from a single sample in a study of cytomegalovirus exposure and HLA in healthy donors. Here immunoSEQ multiplex PCR was the method, and the copy in TCRdb shows in-frame clones only, minus some. The sample lists about 260,000 clones, roughly 91% occurring once. What was sequenced was PBMCs. These receptor sequences come from a young woman in good health and CMV-seronegative.

The chain joins TRBV6-5 to TRBJ2-2, with D tentatively TRBD2 (5 bases). The length of the CDR3 is 14 residues. V gave up 2 bases and J gave up 5 bases, with 9 bases separating them. The germline gives CDR1 MNHEY, CDR2 SVGAGI. The CDR3 loop is CASSYLEGTGELFF. In nucleotides, the CDR3 is TGTGCCAGCAGTTACCTCGAGGGAACCGGGGAGCTGTTTTTT.

The rearrangement joins TRBV27 to TRBJ1-4; TRBD1 matches 8 bases. The length of the CDR3 is 14 residues. CDR1 and CDR2 from the germline V gene are MNHEY and SMNVEV (reference sequence). V lost 3 bases to trimming and J lost 8 bases; unmatched junction nucleotides: 5. CDR3 sequence reads: CASSFKDREEKLFF. CDR3 in DNA: TGTGCCAGCAGTTTTAAGGACAGGGAGGAAAAACTGTTTTTT.

The chain is built from TRBV2 and TRBJ2-3, with D perhaps assigned TRBD1 or TRBD2 (6 bases each). The V gene lost 6 bases and the J gene lost 1 base, with 14 bases spanning the gap. The CDR3 is 15 residues long. Germline V gene lookup returns CDR1 SNHLY and CDR2 FYNNEI. CDR3 amino acids: CASSPRGVGTDTQYF. The DNA for the CDR3 is TGTGCCAGCAGCCCAAGGGGGGTGGGCACAGATACGCAGTATTTT.

This chain joins TRBV27 and TRBJ1-5; D gene uncertain. Trimming left V 2 bases short and J 2 bases short, with 10 bases between. CDR1 is MNHEY and CDR2 is SMNVEV in the germline V gene (reference sequence). The CDR3 has 15 residues. The CDR3 here is CASSLGVLGNQPQHF. DNA of the CDR3: TGTGCCAGCAGTTTAGGTGTGCTTGGCAATCAGCCCCAGCATTTT.

The chain links TRBV29-1 to TRBJ2-1; TRBD2 matches at 9 bases. The CDR3 has 14 amino acids. Germline CDR1 is SQVTM and CDR2 is ANQGSEA. Germline trimming cut 5 bases from V and 7 bases from J; bases unmatched to any gene: 9. The CDR3 DNA is TGCAGCGTTCTTGCGGGAGGGTTTGGGAATGAGCAGTTCTTC. It encodes CSVLAGGFGNEQFF.

V and J are TRBV4-1 and TRBJ2-7; D unclear. From germline, CDR1 is MGHRA and CDR2 YSYEKL. Trimming cost V 1 base and J 0 bases, with 7 bases left between them. This CDR3 has 14 amino acids. CDR3 DNA sequence: TGCGCCAGCAGCCAAGCTACGAGCTCCTACGAGCAGTACTTC. Its translation is CASSQATSSYEQYF.

This chain joins TRBV7-2 and TRBJ2-7; possible D gene TRBD1, 6 bases. This CDR3 is 16 amino acids long. The V end lost 1 base, the J end lost 0 bases, and 13 bases lay between the germline ends. Germline V gives CDR1 SGHTA, CDR2 FQGNSA. CDR3 nucleotide sequence: TGTGCCAGCAGCTTAGTAGGCAGGGGAAACTCCTACGAGCAGTACTTC. It yields the protein CASSLVGRGNSYEQYF. The full variable domain, in which reference TRBV7-2 and TRBJ2-7 provide the parts outside the CDR3, is GAGVSQSPSNKVTEKGKDVELRCDPISGHTALYWYRQSLGQGLEFLIYFQGNSAPDKSGLPSDRFSAERTGGSVSTLTIQRTQQEDSAVYLCASSLVGRGNSYEQYFGPGTRLTVT.

V and J are TRBV27 and TRBJ1-3; 7 nucleotides align to TRBD1. With V trimmed by 3 bases and J by 2 bases, 1 base remained unmatched. This CDR3 comprises 14 residues. The V gene's germline CDR1 is MNHEY and CDR2 SMNVEV (reference sequence). CDR3 amino acids: CASSLDRTGNTIYF. DNA of the CDR3: TGTGCCAGCAGTTTGGACAGGACTGGAAACACCATATATTTT.

The gene calls are TRBV6-1 and TRBJ2-7; 9 bases fit TRBD1. The V segment lost 4 bases and the J segment 6 bases; nucleotides outside the gene matches: 13. This CDR3 has 16 amino acids. Germline CDR1 MNHNS, CDR2 SASEGT. This chain's CDR3 is CASSASGTGYLGEQYF. Here the CDR3 DNA reads TGTGCCAGCAGTGCATCCGGGACAGGGTATCTGGGCGAGCAGTACTTC.

The V and J genes are TRBV15 and TRBJ2-6; TRBD1 might be the D (5 bases). CDR1 and CDR2 from the germline V gene are LNHNV and YYDKDF (reference sequence). The CDR3 loop spans 16 amino acids. V lost 6 bases, J lost 1 base, and 13 bases lay in between. CDR3 sequence: CATSQSRGSGANVLTF. Written as DNA, the CDR3 is TGTGCCACCAGTCAGAGTAGGGGTTCTGGGGCCAACGTCCTGACTTTC.

The V gene is TRBV28, the J gene TRBJ2-3; TRBD2 matches 11 bases. This CDR3 has 15 residues. Germline V gene sequence: CDR1 MDHEN, CDR2 SYDVKM. J was trimmed by 0 bases and V by 5 bases; bases with no gene match: 1. The CDR3 is CASSRLAGSTDTQYF. CDR3 nucleotides: TGTGCCAGCAGTCGACTAGCGGGGAGCACAGATACGCAGTATTTT.

The chain joins TRBV11-2 to TRBJ2-2; D call uncertain. Trimming pared 2 bases from V and 3 bases from J, leaving 4 bases between. Germline values: CDR1 SGHAT, CDR2 FQNNGV. There are 13 residues in the CDR3. The CDR3: CASSLLDTGELFF. CDR3 DNA sequence: TGTGCCAGCAGCTTACTCGACACCGGGGAGCTGTTTTTT. The full variable domain, completed using reference TRBV11-2 and TRBJ2-2, is EAGVAQSPRYKIIEKRQSVAFWCNPISGHATLYWYQQILGQGPKLLIQFQNNGVVDDSQLPKDRFSAERLKGVDSTLKIQPAKLEDSAVYLCASSLLDTGELFFGEGSRLTVL.

This clone occurred once. The chain combines TRBV7-2 with TRBJ2-7; D is undetermined. Trimming cost V 7 bases and J 4 bases, with 14 bases left between them. This CDR3 is built from 13 residues. Germline V gene lookup returns CDR1 SGHTA and CDR2 FQGNSA. The CDR3 sequence: CASNPGPFYEQYF. CDR3 coding DNA: TGTGCCAGCAACCCAGGACCTTTTTACGAGCAGTACTTC.

This chain connects TRBV7-2 to TRBJ2-7; TRBD1 matches 9 bases. The CDR3 has 15 amino acids. The germline V gene has CDR1 SGHTA and CDR2 FQGNSA. The ends lost 7 bases at V and 2 bases at J; junction bases unmatched: 9. CDR3 amino acids: CASKPSGQGTYEQYF. Written as DNA, the CDR3 is TGTGCCAGCAAACCCTCGGGACAGGGTACCTACGAGCAGTACTTC.

This chain connects TRBV25-1 to TRBJ2-7; D is perhaps TRBD1 or TRBD2 (7 bases each). The V end was cut by 1 base, the J end by 12 bases, with 19 bases between. This CDR3 has 14 residues. Germline lookup yields CDR1 MGHDK and CDR2 SYGVNS. DNA for the CDR3: TGTGCCAGCAGTGAATCGGGCCAGGGGGGGCAGTCGTACTTC. This gives the protein CASSESGQGGQSYF.

The CDR3: CASSTTSASSSYEQYF. CDR3 nucleotides: TGCGCCAGCAGCACAACCTCGGCATCGAGCTCCTACGAGCAGTACTTC. V is TRBV5-1 and J is TRBJ2-7, with D uncertain. V shed 4 bases and J shed 0 bases, with 17 bases lying between them. The CDR3 is made up of 16 amino acids. The V gene's germline CDR1 is SGHRS and CDR2 YFSETQ.

V and J are TRBV4-3 and TRBJ2-7; D not certain. Per germline, CDR1 LGHNA and CDR2 YSLEER. The V end lost 0 bases, the J end lost 3 bases, and 6 bases lay between the germline ends. The CDR3 has 13 amino acids. CDR3 residues: CASSQEYFYEQYF. In nucleotides, the CDR3 is TGCGCCAGCAGCCAAGAATACTTCTACGAGCAGTACTTC.

V and J are TRBV5-1 and TRBJ2-2; D unresolved. This CDR3 comprises 13 residues. The V end was cut by 1 base, the J end by 4 bases, with 5 bases between. CDR1 and CDR2 (germline): SGHRS, YFSETQ. CDR3 DNA sequence: TGCGCCAGCAGCTTGTCAGGCACCGGGGAGCTGTTTTTT. It codes for CASSLSGTGELFF.

The chain employs TRBV7-2 and TRBJ2-3; 12 bases are shared with TRBD2. The V and J ends lost 5 bases and 6 bases, in that order; junction bases with no gene match: 12. CDR1 and CDR2 (germline): SGHTA, FQGNSA. The CDR3 extends over 17 amino acids. CDR3 loop: CASSTQMTSGSGDTQYF. The CDR3 DNA sequence: TGTGCCAGCAGCACACAAATGACTAGCGGGAGTGGTGATACGCAGTATTTT.

The genes are TRBV7-2 and TRBJ2-7; 7 positions match TRBD1. Germline CDR1 reads SGHTA; CDR2 reads FQGNSA. Germline trimming cut 1 base from V and 3 bases from J; bases unmatched to any gene: 6. There are 15 residues in the CDR3. DNA of the CDR3: TGTGCCAGCAGCTTAGAAAAATCAGGGGGCTACGAGCAGTACTTC. Translated, it gives CASSLEKSGGYEQYF. Using reference TRBV7-2 and TRBJ2-7 for the parts outside the CDR3, the full variable domain is GAGVSQSPSNKVTEKGKDVELRCDPISGHTALYWYRQSLGQGLEFLIYFQGNSAPDKSGLPSDRFSAERTGGSVSTLTIQRTQQEDSAVYLCASSLEKSGGYEQYFGPGTRLTVT.